Each of the 2 T cell receptor beta chains below was sequenced from the same sample in a study of blood T cell repertoires in COVID-19. The table came from immunoSEQ multiplex PCR; TCRdb's copy has only in-frame clones and leaves some out. The repertoire holds around 33,000 clones, 75% seen once, with 14% to 15% in the top ten. Sequenced sample: peripheral blood. Source of these receptors: a man at least 80 years old with active or convalescent COVID-19.

The chain uses TRBV6-5 and TRBJ2-5, with TRBD2 identical over 7 bases. V gave up 6 bases and J gave up 8 bases; unmatched junction bases: 9. This CDR3 has 13 residues. CDR1 MNHEY and CDR2 SVGAGI come from the germline V gene. CDR3 sequence: CASRTGGPLTQYF. The CDR3 bases are TGTGCCAGCAGAACGGGAGGTCCCTTAACCCAGTACTTC.

This clone occurred once. V is TRBV2 and J is TRBJ1-1; D unresolved. Germline V gives CDR1 SNHLY, CDR2 FYNNEI. The length of the CDR3 is 15 residues. The V end was cut by 6 bases, the J end by 0 bases, with 14 bases between. CDR3 bases: TGTGCCAGCAGGTCCGAGGGTTTCCTGAACACTGAAGCTTTCTTT. This encodes CASRSEGFLNTEAFF. Drawing the rest from reference TRBV2 and TRBJ1-1, the complete variable domain is EPEVTQTPSHQVTQMGQEVILRCVPISNHLYFYWYRQILGQKVEFLVSFYNNEISEKSEIFDDQFSVERPDGSNFTLKIRSTKLEDSAMYFCASRSEGFLNTEAFFGQGTRLTVV.